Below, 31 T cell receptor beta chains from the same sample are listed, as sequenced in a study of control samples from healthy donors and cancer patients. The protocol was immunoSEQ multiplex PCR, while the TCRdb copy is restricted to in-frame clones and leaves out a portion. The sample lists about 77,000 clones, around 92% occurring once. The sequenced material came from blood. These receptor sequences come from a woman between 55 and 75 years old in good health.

The CDR3 loop reads CASRHRAGRLNSPLHF. The CDR3 region has the DNA TGTGCCAGCAGGCACAGAGCGGGGCGCCTTAATTCACCCCTCCACTTT. The J gene is TRBJ1-6, the V gene TRBV27, with D possibly being TRBD1 (5 bases). CDR1 and CDR2 from the germline V gene are MNHEY and SMNVEV (reference sequence). Trimming left V 6 bases short and J 6 bases short, with 18 bases between. The CDR3 contains 16 residues.

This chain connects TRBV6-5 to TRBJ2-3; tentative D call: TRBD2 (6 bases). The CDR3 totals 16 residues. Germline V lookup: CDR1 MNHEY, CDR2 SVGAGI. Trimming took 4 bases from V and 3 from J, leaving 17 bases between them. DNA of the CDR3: TGTGCCAGCAGTTTTACCGCTGGACTACCGACAGATACGCAGTATTTT. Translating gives CASSFTAGLPTDTQYF.

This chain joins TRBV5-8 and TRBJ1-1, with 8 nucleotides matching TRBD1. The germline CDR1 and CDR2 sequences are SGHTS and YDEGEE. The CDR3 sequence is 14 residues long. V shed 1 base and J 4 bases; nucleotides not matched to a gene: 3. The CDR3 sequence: CASSLQGASTEAFF. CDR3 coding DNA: TGTGCCAGCAGCTTGCAGGGGGCGAGCACTGAAGCTTTCTTT.

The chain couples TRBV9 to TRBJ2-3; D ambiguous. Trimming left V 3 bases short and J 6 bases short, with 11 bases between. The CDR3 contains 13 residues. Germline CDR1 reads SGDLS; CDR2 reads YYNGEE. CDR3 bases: TGTGCCAGCAGCGCGATCTTTCCGGATACGCAGTATTTT. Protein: CASSAIFPDTQYF. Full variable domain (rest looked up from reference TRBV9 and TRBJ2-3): DSGVTQTPKHLITATGQRVTLRCSPRSGDLSVYWYQQSLDQGLQFLIQYYNGEERAKGNILERFSAQQFPDLHSELNLSSLELGDSALYFCASSAIFPDTQYFGPGTRLTVL.

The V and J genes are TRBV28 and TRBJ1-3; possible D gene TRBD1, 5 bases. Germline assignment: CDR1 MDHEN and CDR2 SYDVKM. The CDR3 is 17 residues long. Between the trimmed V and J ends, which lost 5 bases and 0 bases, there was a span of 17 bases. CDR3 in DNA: TGTGCCAGCAGTCCCTCCGTTGGGGGTTACTCTGGAAACACCATATATTTT. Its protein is CASSPSVGGYSGNTIYF. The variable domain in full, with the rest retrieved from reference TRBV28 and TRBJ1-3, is DVKVTQSSRYLVKRTGEKVFLECVQDMDHENMFWYRQDPGLGLRLIYFSYDVKMKEKGDIPEGYSVSREKKERFSLILESASTNQTSMYLCASSPSVGGYSGNTIYFGEGSWLTVV.

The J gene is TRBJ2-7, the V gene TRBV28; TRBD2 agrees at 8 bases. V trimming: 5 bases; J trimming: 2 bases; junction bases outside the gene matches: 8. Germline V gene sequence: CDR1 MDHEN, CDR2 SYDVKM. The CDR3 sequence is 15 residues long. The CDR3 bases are TGTGCCAGCAGTCCCCCGGGGGGGTGGACCTACGAGCAGTACTTC. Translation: CASSPPGGWTYEQYF.

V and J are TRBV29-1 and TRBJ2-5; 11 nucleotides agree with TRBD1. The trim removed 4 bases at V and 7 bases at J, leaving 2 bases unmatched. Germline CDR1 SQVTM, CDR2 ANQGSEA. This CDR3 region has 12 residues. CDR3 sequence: CSVVGQGGTQYF. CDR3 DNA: TGCAGCGTTGTGGGACAGGGGGGGACCCAGTACTTC.

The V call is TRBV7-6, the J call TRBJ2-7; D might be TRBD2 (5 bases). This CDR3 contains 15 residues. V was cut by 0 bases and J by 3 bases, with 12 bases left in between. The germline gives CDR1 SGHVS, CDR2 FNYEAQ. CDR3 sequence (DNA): TGTGCCAGCAGCTTAGCGAAGGACTCCTACTACGAGCAGTACTTC. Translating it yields CASSLAKDSYYEQYF. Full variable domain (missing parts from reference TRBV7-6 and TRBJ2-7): GAGVSQSPRYKVTKRGQDVALRCDPISGHVSLYWYRQALGQGPEFLTYFNYEAQQDKSGLPNDRFSAERPEGSISTLTIQRTEQRDSAMYRCASSLAKDSYYEQYFGPGTRLTVT.

The CDR3 loop is CASRWTGEGYTF. CDR3 nucleotides: TGTGCCAGCAGATGGACAGGGGAGGGCTACACCTTC. The rearrangement uses TRBV12-3 or TRBV12-4 and TRBJ1-2; 9 bases map to TRBD1. The CDR3 sequence is 12 residues long. The V and J ends lost 6 bases and 8 bases, in that order; junction bases with no gene match: 4.

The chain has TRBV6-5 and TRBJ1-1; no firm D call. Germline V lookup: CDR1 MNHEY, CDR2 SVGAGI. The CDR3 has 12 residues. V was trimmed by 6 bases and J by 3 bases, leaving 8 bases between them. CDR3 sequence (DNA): TGTGCCAGCAGGCCATGGGACACTGAAGCTTTCTTT. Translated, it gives CASRPWDTEAFF.

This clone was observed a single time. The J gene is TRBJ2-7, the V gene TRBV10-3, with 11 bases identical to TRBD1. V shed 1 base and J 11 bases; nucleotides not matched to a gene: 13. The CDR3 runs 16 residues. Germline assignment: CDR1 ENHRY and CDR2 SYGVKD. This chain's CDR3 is CAISEYEAGQGAVKYF. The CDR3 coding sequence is TGTGCCATCAGTGAGTACGAGGCAGGACAGGGGGCGGTGAAGTACTTC.

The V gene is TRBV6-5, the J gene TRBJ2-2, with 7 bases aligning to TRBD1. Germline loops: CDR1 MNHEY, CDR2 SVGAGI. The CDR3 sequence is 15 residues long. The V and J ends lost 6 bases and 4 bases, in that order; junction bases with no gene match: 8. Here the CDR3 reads CASSSAGTATGELFF. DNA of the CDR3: TGTGCCAGCAGCTCCGCCGGGACAGCCACCGGGGAGCTGTTTTTT.

The CDR3, as DNA: TGTGCCAGCTCGAACACCGGAGGTAGCAACAATGAGCAGTTCTTC. Protein sequence: CASSNTGGSNNEQFF. This sequence joins TRBV18 and TRBJ2-1; a possible D gene is TRBD2 (5 bases). The V end was cut by 6 bases, the J end by 5 bases, with 17 bases between. Germline V CDR1 and CDR2: KGHSH, LQKENI. The CDR3 covers 15 residues.

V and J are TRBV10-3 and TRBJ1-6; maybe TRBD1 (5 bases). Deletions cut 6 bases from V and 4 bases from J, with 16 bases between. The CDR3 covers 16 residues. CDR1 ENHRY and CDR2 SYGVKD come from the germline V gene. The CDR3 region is CAISGTDDLYNSPLHF. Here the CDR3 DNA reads TGTGCCATCAGCGGGACGGACGATCTGTATAATTCACCCCTCCACTTT.

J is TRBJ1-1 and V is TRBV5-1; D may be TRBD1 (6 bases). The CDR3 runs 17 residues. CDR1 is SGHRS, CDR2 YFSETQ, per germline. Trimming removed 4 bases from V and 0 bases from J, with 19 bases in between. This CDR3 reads CASSPGRGGRVNTEAFF. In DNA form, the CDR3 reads TGCGCCAGCAGCCCCGGGCGGGGGGGGCGCGTGAACACTGAAGCTTTCTTT.

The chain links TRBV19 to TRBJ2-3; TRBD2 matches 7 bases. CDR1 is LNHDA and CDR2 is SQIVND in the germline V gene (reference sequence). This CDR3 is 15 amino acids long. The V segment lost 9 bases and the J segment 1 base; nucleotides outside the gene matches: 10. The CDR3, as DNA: TGTGCCAGCCAAAGTGGGCTAGCGGGCACAGATACGCAGTATTTT. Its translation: CASQSGLAGTDTQYF.

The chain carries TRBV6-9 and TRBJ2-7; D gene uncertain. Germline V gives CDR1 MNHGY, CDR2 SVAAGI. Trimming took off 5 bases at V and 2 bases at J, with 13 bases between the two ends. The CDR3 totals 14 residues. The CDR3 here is CASSGRTLPYEQYF. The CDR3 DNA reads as TGTGCCAGCAGTGGACGGACCCTCCCCTACGAGCAGTACTTC.

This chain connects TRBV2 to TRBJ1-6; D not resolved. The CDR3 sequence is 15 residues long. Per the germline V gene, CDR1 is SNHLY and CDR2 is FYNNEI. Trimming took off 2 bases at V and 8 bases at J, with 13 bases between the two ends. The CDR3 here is CASSESAAEDSPLHF. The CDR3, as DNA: TGTGCCAGCAGTGAATCGGCGGCAGAGGATTCACCCCTCCACTTT. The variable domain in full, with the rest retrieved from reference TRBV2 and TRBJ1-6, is EPEVTQTPSHQVTQMGQEVILRCVPISNHLYFYWYRQILGQKVEFLVSFYNNEISEKSEIFDDQFSVERPDGSNFTLKIRSTKLEDSAMYFCASSESAAEDSPLHFGNGTRLTVT.

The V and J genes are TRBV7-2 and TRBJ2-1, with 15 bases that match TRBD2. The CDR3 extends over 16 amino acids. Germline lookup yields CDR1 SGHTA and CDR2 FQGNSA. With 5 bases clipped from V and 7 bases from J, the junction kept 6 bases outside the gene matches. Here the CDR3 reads CASSQGLAGGINEQFF. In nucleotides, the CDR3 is TGTGCCAGCAGCCAAGGACTAGCGGGAGGGATAAATGAGCAGTTCTTC.

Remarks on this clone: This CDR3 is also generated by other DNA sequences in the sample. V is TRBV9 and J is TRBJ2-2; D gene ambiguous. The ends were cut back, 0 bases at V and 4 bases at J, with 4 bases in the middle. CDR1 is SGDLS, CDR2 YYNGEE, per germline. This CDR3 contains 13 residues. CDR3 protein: CASSVGGTGELFF. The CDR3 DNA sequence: TGTGCCAGCAGCGTAGGCGGCACCGGGGAGCTGTTTTTT.

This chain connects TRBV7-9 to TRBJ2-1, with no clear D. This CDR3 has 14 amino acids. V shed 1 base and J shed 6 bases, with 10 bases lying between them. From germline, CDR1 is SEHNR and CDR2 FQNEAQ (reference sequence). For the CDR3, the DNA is TGTGCCAGCAGCTTAGTTAGCCTGATCAATGAGCAGTTCTTC. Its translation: CASSLVSLINEQFF.

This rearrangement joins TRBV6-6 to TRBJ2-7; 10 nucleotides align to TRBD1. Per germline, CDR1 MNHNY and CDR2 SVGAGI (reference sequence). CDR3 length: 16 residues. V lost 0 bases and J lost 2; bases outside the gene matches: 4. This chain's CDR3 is CASSYSRDRGTYEQYF. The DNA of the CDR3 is TGTGCCAGCAGTTACTCGCGGGACAGGGGAACCTACGAGCAGTACTTC.

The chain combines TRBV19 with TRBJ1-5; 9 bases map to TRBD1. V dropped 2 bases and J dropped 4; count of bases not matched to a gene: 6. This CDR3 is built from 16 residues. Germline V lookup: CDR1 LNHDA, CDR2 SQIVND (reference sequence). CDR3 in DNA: TGTGCCAGTAGTATAAGGGACAGGGTGTATAATCAGCCCCAGCATTTT. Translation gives CASSIRDRVYNQPQHF.

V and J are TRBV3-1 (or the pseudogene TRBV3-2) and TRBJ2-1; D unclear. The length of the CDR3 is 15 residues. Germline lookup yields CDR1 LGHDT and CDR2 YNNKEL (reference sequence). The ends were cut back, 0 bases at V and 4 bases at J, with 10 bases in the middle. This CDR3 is CASSQDTLAYNEQFF. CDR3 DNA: TGTGCCAGCAGCCAAGATACCTTAGCATACAATGAGCAGTTCTTC.

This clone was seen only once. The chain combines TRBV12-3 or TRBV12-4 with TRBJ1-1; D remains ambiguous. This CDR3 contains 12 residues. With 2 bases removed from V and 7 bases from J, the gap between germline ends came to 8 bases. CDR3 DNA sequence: TGTGCCAGCAGTTTATCGGGAGATGAAGCTTTCTTT. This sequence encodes CASSLSGDEAFF.

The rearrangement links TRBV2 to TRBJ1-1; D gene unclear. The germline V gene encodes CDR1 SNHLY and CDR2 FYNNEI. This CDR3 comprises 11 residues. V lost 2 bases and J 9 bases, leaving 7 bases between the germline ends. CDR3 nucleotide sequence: TGTGCCAGCAGTGAATCAGTGAAAGCTTTCTTT. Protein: CASSESVKAFF.

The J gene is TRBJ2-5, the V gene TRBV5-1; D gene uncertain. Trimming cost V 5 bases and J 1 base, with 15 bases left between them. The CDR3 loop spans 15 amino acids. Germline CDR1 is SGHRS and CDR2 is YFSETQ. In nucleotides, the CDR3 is TGCGCCAGCAGACTGGGGTCGGGTATCCAAGAGACCCAGTACTTC. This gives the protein CASRLGSGIQETQYF.

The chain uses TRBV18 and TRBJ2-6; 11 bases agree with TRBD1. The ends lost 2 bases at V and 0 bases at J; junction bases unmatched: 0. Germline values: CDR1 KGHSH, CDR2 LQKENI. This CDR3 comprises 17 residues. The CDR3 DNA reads TGTGCCAGCTCACCAGGGACAGGGGGCTCTGGGGCCAACGTCCTGACTTTC. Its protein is CASSPGTGGSGANVLTF.

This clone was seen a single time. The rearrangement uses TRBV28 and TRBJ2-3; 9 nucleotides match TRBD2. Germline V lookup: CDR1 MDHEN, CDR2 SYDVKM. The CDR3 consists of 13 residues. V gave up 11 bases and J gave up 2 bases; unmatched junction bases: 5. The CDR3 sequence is CALSGRPTDTQYF. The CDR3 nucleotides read TGTGCCCTCAGCGGGAGGCCCACAGATACGCAGTATTTT.

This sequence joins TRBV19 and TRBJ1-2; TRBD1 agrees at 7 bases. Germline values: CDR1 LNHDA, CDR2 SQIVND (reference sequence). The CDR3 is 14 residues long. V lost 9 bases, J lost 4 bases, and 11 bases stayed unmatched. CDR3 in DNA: TGTGCCAGCAACGGACAGCCAGGGGGCTATGGCTACACCTTC. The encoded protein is CASNGQPGGYGYTF.

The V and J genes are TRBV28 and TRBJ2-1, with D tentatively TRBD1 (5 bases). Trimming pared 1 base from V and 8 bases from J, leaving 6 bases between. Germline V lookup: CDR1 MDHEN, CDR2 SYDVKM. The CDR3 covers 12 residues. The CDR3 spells CASSLYRYEQFF. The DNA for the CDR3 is TGTGCCAGCAGTTTATACAGGTATGAGCAGTTCTTC.